This entry is about one T cell receptor beta chain. The antigen remains undetermined. This record belongs to a study of graft-versus-host responses after intestinal transplantation. Study-level information: Each of the recipients got a multivisceral, liver-intestinal, or isolated intestinal transplant. Each recipient received anti-thymocyte globulin induction, then tacrolimus and steroids for approximately three years.

Trimming stripped 3 bases from V and 7 bases from J, with 10 bases between. The CDR3 is 13 residues long. CDR1 is LNHDA, CDR2 SQIVND, per germline (reference sequence). Notes on the study in general: Detection of GvH clones occurred in recipient marrow, and some had their first appearance in ileum or blood.

TCRdb's table, derived via immunoSEQ multiplex PCR, lists solely in-frame clones and lacks some. This table has over 120,000 clones, around 90% appearing once. This specimen was unstimulated CD4+ T cells sorted from spleen or lymph node cells, taken before intestinal transplant. V is TRBV19 and J is TRBJ1-5; D not resolved. The TCR comes from a human donor who received an intestinal transplant. The CDR3 DNA follows: TGTGCCAGTAGTATGGTGTGGGGACAGCCCCAGCATTTT. It encodes CASSMVWGQPQHF.